What follows are 22 T cell receptor beta chains derived from one specimen sequenced in a study of blood T cell repertoires in COVID-19. The data were produced by immunoSEQ multiplex PCR, yet TCRdb's version contains in-frame clones alone and is incomplete. This sample has over 200,000 clones, with around 84% found just once. The source material was PBMCs or T cells enriched from blood (not recorded which). All receptors derive from a woman aged 35 to 49 who had recovered from COVID-19.

The chain employs TRBV5-3 and TRBJ2-2; TRBD2 matches at 9 bases. TRBV5-3 is designated an ORF whose function remains uncertain. The CDR3 is 17 amino acids. The J segment lost 3 bases and the V segment lost 4 bases, leaving 10 bases of the junction unmatched. The CDR3 sequence is CARSPSGAGGDTGELFF. The DNA of the CDR3 is TGTGCCAGAAGCCCATCGGGGGCGGGAGGGGACACCGGGGAGCTGTTTTTT.

The chain joins TRBV11-3 to TRBJ2-5; 9 bases line up with TRBD2. The CDR3 consists of 16 residues. Germline CDR1 SGHNT, CDR2 YENEEA. The V segment lost 3 bases and the J segment 4 bases; nucleotides outside the gene matches: 9. CDR3 coding DNA: TGTGCCAGCAGCTTGGGTACAAGCGGGAGGCCAGAGACCCAGTACTTC. Its protein product is CASSLGTSGRPETQYF.

V gene TRBV5-1 combines with J gene TRBJ2-1, with 8 positions matching TRBD1. The CDR3 consists of 15 residues. The V and J ends lost 2 bases and 4 bases, in that order; junction bases with no gene match: 5. Looked up from germline, CDR1 is SGHRS and CDR2 is YFSETQ. The CDR3 nucleotides read TGCGCCAGCAGCTTCGGACAGGGCTTTTACAATGAGCAGTTCTTC. This encodes CASSFGQGFYNEQFF.

The chain recombines TRBV7-2 with TRBJ2-7; 12 bases match TRBD2. J was trimmed by 9 bases and V by 2 bases; bases with no gene match: 20. CDR3 length equals 19 residues. Germline V gene sequence: CDR1 SGHTA, CDR2 FQGNSA. CDR3 DNA: TGTGCCAGCAGCTTACGAACTCCTAGCGGGAGGGCCCCCTTATTAGGGCAGTACTTC. It codes for CASSLRTPSGRAPLLGQYF.

The V gene is TRBV4-1, the J gene TRBJ1-1; a weak D match, TRBD1 (5 bases). V lost 4 bases, J lost 3 bases, and 9 bases lay in between. This CDR3 spans 13 amino acids. Germline values: CDR1 MGHRA, CDR2 YSYEKL. This chain's CDR3 is CASSRGTYTEAFF. Written as DNA, the CDR3 is TGCGCCAGCAGCCGCGGGACCTACACTGAAGCTTTCTTT.

The rearrangement joins TRBV27 to TRBJ1-2; 11 positions match TRBD1. This CDR3 contains 15 residues. CDR1 is MNHEY and CDR2 is SMNVEV in the germline V gene (reference sequence). Unmatched junction bases numbered 3, after V lost 2 bases and J lost 4 bases. The DNA for the CDR3 is TGTGCCAGCAGTTTACGGGGACAGGGGGGCTATGGCTACACCTTC. Amino acid sequence: CASSLRGQGGYGYTF.

The chain links TRBV11-3 to TRBJ1-1, with D possibly TRBD1 on 6 matching bases. V was trimmed by 0 bases and J by 4 bases, leaving 6 bases between them. The CDR3 extends over 13 amino acids. Per germline, CDR1 SGHNT and CDR2 YENEEA. CDR3 protein: CASSLEGATEAFF. The CDR3, as DNA: TGTGCCAGCAGCTTAGAGGGGGCCACTGAAGCTTTCTTT.

This chain uses TRBV18 with TRBJ1-4; perhaps TRBD1 as D (5 bases). The CDR3 extends over 15 amino acids. CDR1 and CDR2 from the germline V gene are KGHSH and LQKENI. V dropped 3 bases and J dropped 3 bases, with 11 bases sitting between them. The CDR3 loop reads CASSPGAVANEKLFF. The CDR3 bases are TGTGCCAGCTCACCTGGGGCAGTGGCTAATGAAAAACTGTTTTTT. Based on the CDR3 plus reference TRBV18 and TRBJ1-4, the full variable domain is NAGVMQNPRHLVRRRGQEARLRCSPMKGHSHVYWYRQLPEEGLKFMVYLQKENIIDESGMPKERFSAEFPKEGPSILRIQQVVRGDSAAYFCASSPGAVANEKLFFGSGTQLSVL.

The chain combines TRBV24-1 with TRBJ2-1; 7 bases match TRBD1. In germline, CDR1 is KGHDR, CDR2 SFDVKD. The CDR3 is 16 amino acids. V lost 2 bases to trimming and J lost 9 bases; unmatched junction nucleotides: 12. The CDR3 sequence: CATSDSTGSGRAEQFF. CDR3 bases: TGTGCCACCAGTGATTCGACAGGGTCTGGTCGGGCTGAGCAGTTCTTC.

This chain connects TRBV19 to TRBJ1-1; possible D gene TRBD1, 6 bases. The CDR3 length is 16 residues. CDR1 is LNHDA and CDR2 is SQIVND in the germline V gene (reference sequence). V lost 6 bases and J lost 1, with 18 bases in between. The CDR3 coding sequence is TGTGCCAGTAGCCCTCCACGAGGGGGGGAGAACACTGAAGCTTTCTTT. Protein: CASSPPRGGENTEAFF.

V gene TRBV10-2 combines with J gene TRBJ1-2; unclear D gene. The CDR3 is made up of 15 amino acids. V lost 3 bases and J lost 0, with 11 bases in between. The V gene's germline CDR1 is WSHSY and CDR2 SAAADI. CDR3 nucleotide sequence: TGCGCCAGCAGTGACCCTACCCCATCTAACTATGGCTACACCTTC. It translates to CASSDPTPSNYGYTF.

This clone appeared a single time. V and J are TRBV19 and TRBJ1-2; a possible D gene is TRBD1 (5 bases). Germline CDR1 and CDR2: LNHDA and SQIVND (reference sequence). The CDR3 covers 15 residues. V was clipped by 5 bases and J by 9 bases, with 22 bases between them. Written as DNA, the CDR3 is TGTGCCAGTAGTGGCCGGGACTGGGGCCAAGGACGCTACACCTTC. Its protein product is CASSGRDWGQGRYTF.

This rearrangement joins TRBV7-9 to TRBJ2-1; D gene unclear. Deletions cut 3 bases from V and 5 bases from J, with 14 bases between. Per the germline V gene, CDR1 is SEHNR and CDR2 is FQNEAQ (reference sequence). This CDR3 has 15 residues. The CDR3 DNA sequence: TGTGCCAGCAGCTTCCTAATCGCGATCAACAATGAGCAGTTCTTC. Translated: CASSFLIAINNEQFF.

V usage is TRBV27 and J usage is TRBJ1-2; no clear D. The CDR3 runs to 14 residues. The V end was cut by 4 bases, the J end by 5 bases, with 14 bases between. CDR1 MNHEY and CDR2 SMNVEV come from the germline V gene (reference sequence). As DNA, the CDR3 is TGTGCCAGCAGTTACTCTTTCGGTAGTTATGGCTACACCTTC. Translating gives CASSYSFGSYGYTF.

The V gene is TRBV27, the J gene TRBJ2-7, with D maybe TRBD1 (5 bases). CDR3 length equals 14 residues. The V end was cut by 2 bases, the J end by 5 bases, with 13 bases between. CDR1 MNHEY and CDR2 SMNVEV come from the germline V gene (reference sequence). CDR3 sequence (DNA): TGTGCCAGCAGTTTACTGACAGTCCGGGACGAGCAGTACGTC. Residues: CASSLLTVRDEQYV.

The rearrangement uses TRBV19 and TRBJ2-7, with D tentatively TRBD2 (5 bases). The germline gives CDR1 LNHDA, CDR2 SQIVND (reference sequence). The CDR3 spans 14 residues. Trimming pared 1 base from V and 6 bases from J, leaving 13 bases between. CDR3: CASSIAGVTAEQYF. The CDR3 DNA follows: TGTGCCAGTAGTATAGCCGGGGTTACTGCCGAGCAGTACTTC. The full variable domain, with the rest looked up from reference TRBV19 and TRBJ2-7, is DGGITQSPKYLFRKEGQNVTLSCEQNLNHDAMYWYRQDPGQGLRLIYYSQIVNDFQKGDIAEGYSVSREKKESFPLTVTSAQKNPTAFYLCASSIAGVTAEQYFGPGTRLTVT.

The V call is TRBV6-1, the J call TRBJ2-1, with 10 bases fitting TRBD2. After removal of 4 bases from V and 4 bases from J, the junction contained 7 bases not matched to a gene. The germline CDR1 and CDR2 sequences are MNHNS and SASEGT. This CDR3 has 16 amino acids. The CDR3 region is CASSASGRAGYNEQFF. The CDR3, as DNA: TGTGCCAGCAGTGCGAGCGGGAGGGCCGGGTACAATGAGCAGTTCTTC.

This chain uses TRBV5-4 with TRBJ2-7; maybe TRBD2 (5 bases). V lost 4 bases and J 2 bases, leaving 13 bases between the germline ends. CDR3 length equals 14 residues. CDR1 SGHNT and CDR2 YYREEE come from the germline V gene (reference sequence). The CDR3 DNA follows: TGTGCCAGCAGCCTCCGGACGGGAACCTACGAGCAGTACTTC. As protein: CASSLRTGTYEQYF. The entire variable domain, with the rest obtained from reference TRBV5-4 and TRBJ2-7, is as follows: ETGVTQSPTHLIKTRGQQVTLRCSSQSGHNTVSWYQQALGQGPQFIFQYYREEENGRGNFPPRFSGLQFPNYSSELNVNALELDDSALYLCASSLRTGTYEQYFGPGTRLTVT.

As DNA, the CDR3 is TGTGCCAGTAGTATTGCGGGAGGTGGGAATGAGCAGTTCTTC. Protein sequence: CASSIAGGGNEQFF. The chain links TRBV19 to TRBJ2-1, with 8 bases that match TRBD2. This CDR3 contains 14 residues. The germline V gene has CDR1 LNHDA and CDR2 SQIVND (reference sequence). The V segment lost 3 bases and the J segment 7 bases; nucleotides outside the gene matches: 5.

V and J are TRBV19 and TRBJ1-2; 7 bases align to TRBD1. The J segment lost 4 bases and the V segment lost 3 bases, leaving 5 bases of the junction unmatched. Germline V lookup: CDR1 LNHDA, CDR2 SQIVND (reference sequence). There are 14 residues in the CDR3. CDR3 amino acids: CASSIGTAVYGYTF. CDR3 DNA sequence: TGTGCCAGTAGTATCGGGACAGCGGTCTATGGCTACACCTTC.

The V gene is TRBV24-1, the J gene TRBJ2-1, with 13 nucleotides matching TRBD2. In germline, CDR1 is KGHDR, CDR2 SFDVKD. J gave up 1 base and V 5 bases, and 1 base lay outside the gene matches. The CDR3 is 16 amino acids. CDR3 residues: CATSGGLAGSYNEQFF. CDR3 nucleotides: TGTGCCACCAGTGGGGGACTAGCGGGATCCTACAATGAGCAGTTCTTC.

The genes are TRBV21-1 and TRBJ2-1; TRBD1, the D gene given by the table, was not confirmed from the DNA. TRBV21-1 is noted as a pseudogene. The CDR3 sequence is 13 residues long. The DNA of the CDR3 is TGTGCCAGCAGCTTCAGCTCCTACAATGAGCAGTTCTTC. Translation: CASSFSSYNEQFF.